A single sample gave rise to the 19 T cell receptor beta chains below, sequenced in a study of blood T cell repertoires in COVID-19. Generated by immunoSEQ multiplex PCR, the TCRdb table keeps only in-frame clones and is missing some. This sample has roughly 250,000 clones, with about nine tenths found just once. The sample was PBMCs or T cells enriched from blood (not recorded which). The receptors were gathered from a woman in her twenties or thirties with acute COVID-19.

The chain uses TRBV4-3 and TRBJ2-1, with 11 positions matching TRBD2. In germline, CDR1 is LGHNA, CDR2 YSLEER. This CDR3 has 16 amino acids. Losses at the gene ends were 4 bases for V and 6 bases for J; bases not matched to a gene: 8. The CDR3 DNA reads as TGCGCCAGCAGCCGAAAACTAGCGGGAGCGGTCAATGAGCAGTTCTTC. Translated, it gives CASSRKLAGAVNEQFF.

The rearrangement joins TRBV27 to TRBJ1-1, with a weak D call TRBD1 (5 bases). Trimming removed 6 bases from V and 6 bases from J, with 17 bases in between. CDR3 length equals 14 residues. Germline V gene data show CDR1 as MNHEY and CDR2 as SMNVEV (reference sequence). CDR3 sequence reads: CASSPQGGVSEAFF. The CDR3 region has the DNA TGTGCCAGCAGCCCCCAGGGTGGGGTTTCTGAAGCTTTCTTT.

This clone was seen just once. The V gene is TRBV9, the J gene TRBJ2-1, with D possibly being TRBD2 (5 bases). V was shortened by 0 bases and J by 7 bases, with 8 bases between the two germline ends. The CDR3 has 13 amino acids. CDR1 is SGDLS and CDR2 is YYNGEE in the germline V gene. The CDR3 nucleotides read TGTGCCAGCAGCGTAGTTGGGGAGAATGAGCAGTTCTTC. Translation gives CASSVVGENEQFF.

This chain uses TRBV15 with TRBJ2-3, with TRBD2 identical over 10 bases. Germline V gives CDR1 LNHNV, CDR2 YYDKDF (reference sequence). The junction had 9 bases not matched to a gene; V was cut back by 6 bases and J by 6 bases. This CDR3 contains 15 residues. The CDR3 nucleotides are TGTGCCACCAGTCCACTAGCGGGGCGCGGGGATACGCAGTATTTT. It codes for CATSPLAGRGDTQYF.

The CDR3 DNA is TGTGCCATCGGAGACGGGAGGGGGAATAGCAATCAGCCCCAGCATTTT. Translated, it gives CAIGDGRGNSNQPQHF. The chain carries TRBV10-3 and TRBJ1-5; perhaps TRBD1 as D (6 bases). CDR1 is ENHRY, CDR2 SYGVKD, per germline. Trimming removed 8 bases at V and 0 bases at J, with 17 bases between. The CDR3 has 16 residues.

The chain carries TRBV10-3 and TRBJ1-2, with 8 positions matching TRBD1. Losses at the gene ends were 0 bases for V and 7 bases for J; bases not matched to a gene: 7. Germline CDR1 reads ENHRY; CDR2 reads SYGVKD. The CDR3 spans 15 residues. The chain's CDR3 is CAISESQGEVFGYTF. In nucleotides, the CDR3 is TGTGCCATCAGTGAGTCACAGGGGGAGGTGTTTGGCTACACCTTC.

V is TRBV29-1 and J is TRBJ2-1; 7 bases fit TRBD2. This CDR3 comprises 15 residues. The trim removed 5 bases at V and 0 bases at J, leaving 7 bases unmatched. Germline assignment: CDR1 SQVTM and CDR2 ANQGSEA. The CDR3 loop reads CSVKAGASSYNEQFF. Here the CDR3 DNA reads TGCAGCGTTAAGGCGGGAGCGAGCTCCTACAATGAGCAGTTCTTC.

The V and J genes are TRBV20-1 and TRBJ2-3; TRBD2 agrees at 9 bases. Trimming took 3 bases from V and 4 from J; bases not matched to a gene: 8. CDR3 size: 15 residues. Looked up from germline, CDR1 is DFQATT and CDR2 is SNEGSKA (reference sequence). CDR3 sequence (DNA): TGCAGTGCTAGTTCTCCGGCGGGGGGGGCAGATACGCAGTATTTT. Its protein product is CSASSPAGGADTQYF.

This rearrangement joins TRBV30 to TRBJ1-6; TRBD1 matches at 7 bases. The CDR3 covers 13 residues. The trim removed 5 bases at V and 5 bases at J, leaving 3 bases unmatched. Germline CDR1 reads GTSNPN; CDR2 reads SVGIG (reference sequence). CDR3 amino acids: CAWGQANNSPLHF. CDR3 sequence (DNA): TGTGCCTGGGGACAGGCTAATAATTCACCCCTCCACTTT. The variable domain in full, with the rest retrieved from reference TRBV30 and TRBJ1-6, is SQTIHQWPATLVQPVGSPLSLECTVEGTSNPNLYWYRQAAGRGLQLLFYSVGIGQISSEVPQNLSASRPQDRQFILSSKKLLLSDSGFYLCAWGQANNSPLHFGNGTRLTVT.

This chain joins TRBV18 and TRBJ1-5, with 7 bases that match TRBD1. V lost 4 bases, J lost 7 bases, and 4 bases stayed unmatched. The germline CDR1 and CDR2 sequences are KGHSH and LQKENI. CDR3 length equals 13 residues. The CDR3, as DNA: TGTGCCAGCTCACGAGGACAGGAACAGCCCCAGCATTTT. Translated, it gives CASSRGQEQPQHF.

The DNA for the CDR3 is TGTGCCAGCAGTCCGGGACAGGGTGAGGGCTACGAGCAGTACTTC. Amino acid sequence: CASSPGQGEGYEQYF. The V gene is TRBV27, the J gene TRBJ2-7, with 9 bases aligning to TRBD1. V was clipped by 5 bases and J by 3 bases; unmatched bases: 8. The CDR3 runs to 15 residues. Germline V gives CDR1 MNHEY, CDR2 SMNVEV (reference sequence).

This chain joins TRBV29-1 and TRBJ2-7; 9 bases are a match to TRBD1. The germline V gene encodes CDR1 SQVTM and CDR2 ANQGSEA. This CDR3 contains 12 residues. Unmatched junction bases numbered 2, after V lost 6 bases and J lost 2 bases. CDR3 nucleotide sequence: TGCAGCGTGGGACAGGGTACCTACGAGCAGTACTTC. Translated, it gives CSVGQGTYEQYF.

The rearrangement links TRBV11-3 to TRBJ2-2, with unresolved D. V was cut by 1 base and J by 5 bases, with 14 bases left in between. The CDR3 contains 16 residues. CDR1 and CDR2 (germline): SGHNT, YENEEA. This CDR3 reads CASSLGAHPRTGELFF. CDR3 bases: TGTGCCAGCAGCTTAGGGGCTCACCCGAGAACCGGGGAGCTGTTTTTT.

The chain links TRBV5-6 to TRBJ2-1; TRBD2 matches at 14 bases. This CDR3 is 17 amino acids long. J was trimmed by 5 bases and V by 2 bases; bases with no gene match: 6. Per germline, CDR1 SGHDT and CDR2 YYEEEE. DNA for the CDR3: TGTGCCAGCAGCTTCTTGGGGACTAGCGGGAGAAACAATGAGCAGTTCTTC. This gives the protein CASSFLGTSGRNNEQFF.

The chain has TRBV19 and TRBJ1-3; D is unclear. Germline CDR1 is LNHDA and CDR2 is SQIVND (reference sequence). Deletions cut 7 bases from V and 0 bases from J, with 13 bases between. The CDR3 contains 15 residues. This chain's CDR3 is CASTLRGISGNTIYF. The CDR3 DNA follows: TGTGCCAGTACCTTACGGGGTATCTCTGGAAACACCATATATTTT.

The chain recombines TRBV14 with TRBJ1-2; 7 bases are a match to TRBD1. Germline CDR1 is SGHDN and CDR2 is FVKESK. Trimming removed 4 bases from V and 8 bases from J; junction bases left unmatched: 7. The CDR3 contains 13 residues. CDR3 bases: TGTGCCAGCAGCCTGCCGGGGACAGTGGGCTACACCTTC. It translates to CASSLPGTVGYTF.

V is TRBV19 and J is TRBJ1-5; the match to TRBD1 covers 9 bases. V shed 5 bases and J 7 bases; nucleotides not matched to a gene: 12. This CDR3 is 16 amino acids long. The germline V gene encodes CDR1 LNHDA and CDR2 SQIVND (reference sequence). CDR3 in amino acids: CASSPGQGVGGQPQHF. The CDR3 coding sequence is TGTGCCAGTAGTCCGGGACAGGGAGTGGGCGGGCAGCCCCAGCATTTT. Based on the CDR3 plus reference TRBV19 and TRBJ1-5, the full variable domain is DGGITQSPKYLFRKEGQNVTLSCEQNLNHDAMYWYRQDPGQGLRLIYYSQIVNDFQKGDIAEGYSVSREKKESFPLTVTSAQKNPTAFYLCASSPGQGVGGQPQHFGDGTRLSIL.

This clone was observed a few times. The chain recombines TRBV28 with TRBJ1-5, with D uncertain. Germline CDR1 reads MDHEN; CDR2 reads SYDVKM. V shed 3 bases and J shed 8 bases, with 8 bases lying between them. The CDR3 length is 12 residues. CDR3 in amino acids: CASSLIGKPQHF. The CDR3 DNA reads as TGTGCCAGCAGTTTGATCGGGAAGCCCCAGCATTTT.

This chain connects TRBV19 to TRBJ2-1, with D maybe TRBD1 (5 bases). The CDR3 has 13 residues. Trimming took off 0 bases at V and 9 bases at J, with 9 bases between the two ends. CDR1 LNHDA and CDR2 SQIVND come from the germline V gene (reference sequence). DNA for the CDR3: TGTGCCAGTAGTATAGACAGGGCAGGTGAGCAGTTCTTC. Translating gives CASSIDRAGEQFF.